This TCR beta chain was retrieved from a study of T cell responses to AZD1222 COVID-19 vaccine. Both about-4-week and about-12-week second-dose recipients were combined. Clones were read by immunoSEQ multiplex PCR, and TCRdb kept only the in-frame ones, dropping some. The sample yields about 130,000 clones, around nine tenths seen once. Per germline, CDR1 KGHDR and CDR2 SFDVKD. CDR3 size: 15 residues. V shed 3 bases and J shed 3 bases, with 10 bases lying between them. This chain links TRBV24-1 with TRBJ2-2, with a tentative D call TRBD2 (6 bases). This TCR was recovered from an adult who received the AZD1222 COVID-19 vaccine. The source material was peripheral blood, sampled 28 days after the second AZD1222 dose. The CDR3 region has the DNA TGTGCCACCAGTGATCGGAGGGTGGACACCGGGGAGCTGTTTTTT. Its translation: CATSDRRVDTGELFF.